Listed here are 19 T cell receptor beta chains from one sample, sequenced in a study of identical twins (dated by TCRdb to the mid-2010s). Libraries came from 5' RACE. TCRdb records Illumina HiSeq 2000 as the sequencer. The public reads were reprocessed in TCRdb via fastp at Q25 and MiXCR, keeping in-frame beta chains. Each CDR3 protein appears once, grouped with its most common genes and DNA. Counted in this sample were some 600,000 distinct CDR3 sequences; just over 7% of them appeared once. The ten largest clones add up to 1.6% of the sample. These data were also reused for a study on yellow fever vaccine responses in identical twins.

The sequenced sample consisted of PBMCs. The receptors stem from a young woman in good health.

The chain links TRBV7-6 to TRBJ2-1; 9 bases fit TRBD2. The CDR3 is made up of 21 amino acids. CDR1 is SGHVS and CDR2 is FNYEAQ in the germline V gene. V lost 5 bases and J lost 4; bases outside the gene matches: 24. CDR3 nucleotides: TGTGCCAGCAGCCCCCGGGCGGGGGGGCCCCTAGATCCGGGACAATACAATGAGCAGTTCTTC. It specifies CASSPRAGGPLDPGQYNEQFF.

This clonotype was seen only a few times. The chain is built from TRBV7-3 and TRBJ2-5, with no clear D. The germline gives CDR1 SGHTA, CDR2 FQGTGA. The CDR3 totals 14 residues. The V and J ends lost 2 bases and 2 bases respectively, with 9 bases between them. CDR3 loop: CASSLGSGQETQYF. The CDR3 DNA follows: TGTGCCAGCAGCTTAGGTTCCGGACAAGAGACCCAGTACTTC.

This clonotype was seen a few times. The chain uses TRBV7-9 and TRBJ2-2; the match to TRBD1 covers 7 bases. Losses at the gene ends were 0 bases for V and 6 bases for J; bases not matched to a gene: 4. This CDR3 has 15 amino acids. Germline loops: CDR1 SEHNR, CDR2 FQNEAQ (reference sequence). The CDR3 coding sequence is TGTGCCAGCAGCTTAGCAGGGGGCGCGGCCGGGGAGCTGTTTTTT. This codes for CASSLAGGAAGELFF. The full variable domain, its missing parts supplied by reference TRBV7-9 and TRBJ2-2, is DTGVSQNPRHKITKRGQNVTFRCDPISEHNRLYWYRQTLGQGPEFLTYFQNEAQLEKSRLLSDRFSAERPKGSFSTLEIQRTEQGDSAMYLCASSLAGGAAGELFFGEGSRLTVL.

This clonotype was counted many times. The genes are TRBV12-3 or TRBV12-4 and TRBJ2-1; D unclear. CDR3 size: 16 residues. V was clipped by 2 bases and J by 5 bases, with 16 bases between them. The CDR3 loop reads CASSLSLGAGNNEQFF. The CDR3, as DNA: TGTGCCAGCAGTTTAAGTCTTGGAGCAGGAAACAATGAGCAGTTCTTC.

This clonotype occurred many times. The rearrangement joins TRBV12-3 or TRBV12-4 to TRBJ2-3, with 12 bases identical to TRBD2. Trimming removed 5 bases from V and 4 bases from J; junction bases left unmatched: 4. The CDR3 extends over 15 amino acids. In nucleotides, the CDR3 is TGTGCCAGCAGTACACTAGCGGGAGGCCCAGATACGCAGTATTTT. Protein product: CASSTLAGGPDTQYF.

This clonotype was recorded a few times. The chain has TRBV28 and TRBJ2-7; weak D call: TRBD1 (5 bases). Trimming shortened V by 4 bases and J by 4 bases, and 23 bases separated the two germline ends. CDR3 length equals 17 residues. Germline assignment: CDR1 MDHEN and CDR2 SYDVKM. DNA for the CDR3: TGTGCCAGCAGTTCCACGACAGATACAATTTCTTTTTACGAGCAGTACTTC. Translation: CASSSTTDTISFYEQYF.

In its sample, this clonotype was seen many times. This chain connects TRBV7-9 to TRBJ1-5; 7 nucleotides agree with TRBD1. The V gene's germline CDR1 is SEHNR and CDR2 FQNEAQ (reference sequence). The CDR3 spans 15 residues. With V trimmed by 5 bases and J by 1 base, 5 bases remained unmatched. The CDR3 region is CASSKQQGSNQPQHF. The CDR3 nucleotides are TGTGCCAGCAGCAAACAACAGGGGAGCAATCAGCCCCAGCATTTT.

This clonotype turned up a few times. The chain uses TRBV9 and TRBJ2-1; 7 nucleotides match TRBD2. Unmatched junction bases numbered 8, after V lost 4 bases and J lost 7 bases. Germline V gene lookup returns CDR1 SGDLS and CDR2 YYNGEE. The length of the CDR3 is 14 residues. CDR3 in amino acids: CASSTRDYRNEQFF. The CDR3 nucleotides are TGTGCCAGCAGCACCCGGGACTATAGAAATGAGCAGTTCTTC.

This clonotype was counted between two and nine times. Here the CDR3 DNA reads TGTGCCAGCAGCAGAAGGGGAGATCTGAACACTGAAGCTTTCTTT. As protein: CASSRRGDLNTEAFF. V usage is TRBV11-2 and J usage is TRBJ1-1, with D perhaps matching TRBD1 (5 bases). V lost 5 bases, J lost 0 bases, and 13 bases lay in between. CDR3 length equals 15 residues. Germline lookup yields CDR1 SGHAT and CDR2 FQNNGV.

This clonotype has ten or more counts. V is TRBV12-3 or TRBV12-4 and J is TRBJ2-7; 8 nucleotides match TRBD1. The CDR3 runs 14 residues. After removal of 10 bases from V and 2 bases from J, the junction contained 10 bases not matched to a gene. Here the CDR3 reads CATVGQGAPYEQYV. The CDR3 DNA reads TGTGCCACCGTTGGGCAGGGGGCCCCCTACGAGCAGTACGTC.

This clonotype was counted only a few times. The chain has TRBV11-2 and TRBJ1-3; unclear D gene. Germline V gene lookup returns CDR1 SGHAT and CDR2 FQNNGV. Trimming pared 1 base from V and 0 bases from J, leaving 10 bases between. The CDR3 covers 16 residues. This chain's CDR3 is CASSLVVRLSGNTIYF. Written as DNA, the CDR3 is TGTGCCAGCAGCTTAGTTGTGCGTCTCTCTGGAAACACCATATATTTT.

The gene calls are TRBV20-1 and TRBJ2-1; 8 bases line up with TRBD2. V gave up 0 bases and J gave up 6 bases; unmatched junction bases: 16. CDR1 is DFQATT and CDR2 is SNEGSKA in the germline V gene (reference sequence). This CDR3 spans 18 amino acids. The DNA for the CDR3 is TGCAGTGCTAGAGATGCGGGGCTAGCGGGTTCCACGGGCAATGAGCAGTTCTTC. Translated: CSARDAGLAGSTGNEQFF.

The CDR3 spells CASSSVENEQFF. CDR3 nucleotides: TGTGCCAGCAGCTCCGTAGAGAATGAGCAGTTCTTC. This chain joins TRBV11-3 and TRBJ2-1, with D unresolved. Between the trimmed V and J ends, which lost 4 bases and 7 bases, there was a span of 8 bases. Germline CDR1 SGHNT, CDR2 YENEEA. This CDR3 contains 12 residues. Drawing the rest from reference TRBV11-3 and TRBJ2-1, the complete variable domain is EAGVVQSPRYKIIEKKQPVAFWCNPISGHNTLYWYLQNLGQGPELLIRYENEEAVDDSQLPKDRFSAERLKGVDSTLKIQPAELGDSAVYLCASSSVENEQFFGPGTRLTVL.

For the CDR3, the DNA is TGCGCCAGCAGCTCAAGTCAGACTAGCGAAGAGACCCAGTACTTC. This encodes CASSSSQTSEETQYF. This chain connects TRBV5-1 to TRBJ2-5, with 8 bases matching TRBD2. This CDR3 contains 15 residues. The germline V gene encodes CDR1 SGHRS and CDR2 YFSETQ. V gave up 3 bases and J gave up 3 bases; unmatched junction bases: 7.

This clonotype has more than one count but fewer than ten. The chain employs TRBV7-2 and TRBJ2-1, with D uncertain. Trimming took 5 bases from V and 6 from J, leaving 11 bases between them. Germline V gene lookup returns CDR1 SGHTA and CDR2 FQGNSA. The CDR3 contains 13 residues. The CDR3: CASSGPNGNEQFF. The DNA for the CDR3 is TGTGCCAGCAGCGGGCCCAATGGCAATGAGCAGTTCTTC. The whole variable domain, remainder taken from reference TRBV7-2 and TRBJ2-1, is GAGVSQSPSNKVTEKGKDVELRCDPISGHTALYWYRQSLGQGLEFLIYFQGNSAPDKSGLPSDRFSAERTGGSVSTLTIQRTQQEDSAVYLCASSGPNGNEQFFGPGTRLTVL.

This clonotype was picked up many times. CDR3 in amino acids: CASSLLGTGNGYTF. The CDR3 nucleotides read TGTGCCAGCAGTTTATTAGGGACAGGGAATGGCTACACCTTC. The chain carries TRBV28 and TRBJ1-2; 9 bases map to TRBD1. V dropped 1 base and J dropped 6; count of bases not matched to a gene: 3. CDR3 length: 14 amino acids. Germline CDR1 and CDR2: MDHEN and SYDVKM.

This chain connects TRBV4-1 to TRBJ2-1, with 9 bases identical to TRBD2. V was pared by 0 bases and J by 4 bases, with 13 bases of the junction left unmatched. The CDR3 is 19 residues long. Germline V gene lookup returns CDR1 MGHRA and CDR2 YSYEKL. This chain's CDR3 is CASSQELVEVAGGYNEQFF. CDR3 bases: TGCGCCAGCAGCCAAGAGTTAGTGGAGGTGGCGGGGGGGTACAATGAGCAGTTCTTC.

The chain combines TRBV2 with TRBJ1-5, with a tentative D call TRBD1 (5 bases). Trimming removed 6 bases at V and 6 bases at J, with 12 bases between. This CDR3 comprises 13 residues. Germline V gene lookup returns CDR1 SNHLY and CDR2 FYNNEI. CDR3 amino acids: CASSSAGSQPQHF. The DNA for the CDR3 is TGTGCCAGCAGCTCCGCAGGGTCTCAGCCCCAGCATTTT.

This clonotype was observed a few times. The chain employs TRBV20-1 and TRBJ2-3; D may correspond to TRBD1 or TRBD2 (5 bases each). The CDR3 consists of 17 residues. Between the trimmed V and J ends, which lost 0 bases and 3 bases, there was a span of 19 bases. Germline loops: CDR1 DFQATT, CDR2 SNEGSKA (reference sequence). The CDR3: CSAREPRRLSGTDTQYF. The DNA for the CDR3 is TGCAGTGCTAGAGAACCCCGACGACTATCAGGGACAGATACGCAGTATTTT.